These 25 T cell receptor beta chains were all obtained from the same sample, sequenced in a study of OX40 agonist ivuxolimab in advanced cancers. Assay used: immunoSEQ multiplex PCR; TCRdb lists only in-frame clones, some missing. The sample has about 120,000 clones; 93% are singletons. The sample here was CD4+ or CD8+ T cells sorted from blood, taken in a trial of the OX40 agonist ivuxolimab. The origin of the receptors is an adult with an advanced solid tumor such as melanoma, head and neck, liver or kidney cancer.

This clone was detected once. V usage is TRBV28 and J usage is TRBJ1-5; D possibly corresponds to TRBD1 (5 bases). The CDR3 runs to 12 residues. CDR1 MDHEN and CDR2 SYDVKM come from the germline V gene. The ends were cut back, 4 bases at V and 10 bases at J, with 11 bases in the middle. In nucleotides, the CDR3 is TGTGCCAGCAGTTCCCTGACAGCCCCCCAGCATTTT. It specifies CASSSLTAPQHF.

This chain connects TRBV7-3 to TRBJ2-5, with D perhaps TRBD1 or TRBD2 (6 bases each). The CDR3 is 14 residues long. Germline V gives CDR1 SGHTA, CDR2 FQGTGA. The germline V and J ends were trimmed by 5 bases and 4 bases, with 14 bases remaining between them. This chain's CDR3 is CASSVGGRGETQYF. The CDR3 DNA reads TGTGCCAGCAGCGTAGGGGGGAGAGGAGAGACCCAGTACTTC.

This clone was seen once. This chain links TRBV10-1 with TRBJ2-2; the D gene is possibly TRBD1 (7 bases). Germline lookup yields CDR1 WNHNN and CDR2 SYGVQD (reference sequence). The CDR3 covers 17 residues. V was cut by 5 bases and J by 3 bases, with 19 bases left in between. The CDR3 coding sequence is TGCGCCAGCAGTTGCTCCGACAGGGAGGAAGACACCGGGGAGCTGTTTTTT. Amino acids: CASSCSDREEDTGELFF.

This chain uses TRBV7-2 with TRBJ1-1; 8 positions match TRBD1. J gave up 1 base and V 5 bases, and 3 bases lay outside the gene matches. Germline CDR1 reads SGHTA; CDR2 reads FQGNSA. This CDR3 has 14 residues. CDR3 in DNA: TGTGCCAGCAGCCAAGGACAGGGGAACACTGAAGCTTTCTTT. Amino acid sequence: CASSQGQGNTEAFF.

The genes are TRBV28 and TRBJ2-1; 8 nucleotides align to TRBD2. This CDR3 spans 12 amino acids. V shed 4 bases and J 12 bases; nucleotides not matched to a gene: 5. CDR1 is MDHEN, CDR2 SYDVKM, per germline. The CDR3 sequence is CASSSGLAGQFF. CDR3 nucleotide sequence: TGTGCCAGCAGTTCAGGTCTAGCGGGGCAGTTCTTC.

This chain links TRBV29-1 with TRBJ1-1; 8 bases match TRBD1. V shed 6 bases and J 1 base; nucleotides not matched to a gene: 4. Germline V gives CDR1 SQVTM, CDR2 ANQGSEA. This CDR3 is 13 amino acids long. CDR3 nucleotides: TGCAGCGTCTGCGACAGGGGGAACACTGAAGCTTTCTTT. Protein sequence: CSVCDRGNTEAFF.

The genes are TRBV11-3 and TRBJ2-3; TRBD1 matches at 8 bases. The V gene end was trimmed by 5 bases and the J gene end by 2 bases; junction bases not matched to a gene: 6. Germline values: CDR1 SGHNT, CDR2 YENEEA. This CDR3 region has 15 residues. The CDR3 sequence: CASSTRQGPTDTQYF. DNA for the CDR3: TGTGCCAGCAGCACAAGACAGGGGCCCACAGATACGCAGTATTTT.

This chain uses TRBV7-2 with TRBJ2-7; D may match TRBD1 or TRBD2 (5 bases each). This CDR3 region has 14 residues. Trimming cost V 3 bases and J 3 bases, with 12 bases left between them. The germline CDR1 and CDR2 sequences are SGHTA and FQGNSA. The CDR3 coding sequence is TGTGCCAGCAGCTTGGAACGGGGCTACTACGAGCAGTACTTC. Encoded protein: CASSLERGYYEQYF.

The chain couples TRBV4-1 to TRBJ2-1; D is perhaps TRBD1 or TRBD2 (5 bases each). Germline V CDR1 and CDR2: MGHRA, YSYEKL. This CDR3 contains 16 residues. Trimming took off 1 base at V and 0 bases at J, with 10 bases between the two ends. CDR3 amino acids: CASSQVPRGSYNEQFF. CDR3 in DNA: TGCGCCAGCAGCCAAGTGCCGAGGGGCTCCTACAATGAGCAGTTCTTC.

The rearrangement uses TRBV7-2 and TRBJ2-6; 8 bases match TRBD1. The CDR3 totals 18 residues. V was pared by 0 bases and J by 3 bases, with 7 bases of the junction left unmatched. The germline V gene has CDR1 SGHTA and CDR2 FQGNSA. CDR3 residues: CASSLAGTGLIGANVLTF. The CDR3 DNA reads TGTGCCAGCAGCTTAGCCGGGACAGGTCTCATTGGGGCCAACGTCCTGACTTTC.

The V call is TRBV9, the J call TRBJ2-1; D perhaps matches TRBD2 (6 bases). Between the trimmed V and J ends, which lost 0 bases and 1 base, there was a span of 23 bases. The CDR3 length is 20 residues. Germline CDR1 and CDR2: SGDLS and YYNGEE. The CDR3, as DNA: TGTGCCAGCAGCGTAGAGTCCGGGGGTTGGAGTTCAGTATCCTACAATGAGCAGTTCTTC. Its protein is CASSVESGGWSSVSYNEQFF.

The J gene is TRBJ1-1, the V gene TRBV6-5, with 8 positions matching TRBD1. The V gene end was trimmed by 10 bases and the J gene end by 4 bases; junction bases not matched to a gene: 2. CDR1 MNHEY and CDR2 SVGAGI come from the germline V gene. The CDR3 is 11 residues long. This chain's CDR3 is CATGQGTEAFF. The CDR3 DNA is TGTGCCACCGGACAGGGCACTGAAGCTTTCTTT.

V usage is TRBV7-3 and J usage is TRBJ1-1; 8 nucleotides align to TRBD1. The length of the CDR3 is 18 residues. The junction had 12 bases not matched to a gene; V was cut back by 3 bases and J by 0 bases. Germline values: CDR1 SGHTA, CDR2 FQGTGA. The CDR3 protein is CASSLSYRDRIMNTEAFF. The CDR3 DNA sequence: TGTGCCAGCAGCTTGTCCTACCGGGACAGGATTATGAACACTGAAGCTTTCTTT.

The gene calls are TRBV18 and TRBJ2-3; TRBD2 matches at 10 bases. Germline trimming cut 0 bases from V and 2 bases from J; bases unmatched to any gene: 2. The CDR3 covers 16 residues. The germline gives CDR1 KGHSH, CDR2 LQKENI. The CDR3 sequence: CASSPPAGGITDTQYF. For the CDR3, the DNA is TGTGCCAGCTCACCACCAGCGGGAGGGATCACAGATACGCAGTATTTT.

The rearrangement links TRBV18 to TRBJ1-1; D uncertain. V was shortened by 6 bases and J by 2 bases, with 10 bases between the two germline ends. The germline CDR1 and CDR2 sequences are KGHSH and LQKENI. The CDR3 extends over 13 amino acids. This CDR3 is CASSQMDNTEAFF. CDR3 nucleotide sequence: TGTGCCAGCTCCCAAATGGATAACACTGAAGCTTTCTTT.

V and J are TRBV9 and TRBJ2-3; 10 bases are shared with TRBD2. From germline, CDR1 is SGDLS and CDR2 YYNGEE. CDR3 size: 16 residues. Trimming cost V 3 bases and J 2 bases; bases outside gene matches: 6. In DNA form, the CDR3 reads TGTGCCAGCAGCGGCAAGCTAGCGGGGGTCACAGATACGCAGTATTTT. This translates into CASSGKLAGVTDTQYF.

Here the CDR3 DNA reads TGTGCCAGCAGCTTTGGCGGGGAGCTGTTTTTT. Protein product: CASSFGGELFF. The V and J genes are TRBV7-8 and TRBJ2-2; D unresolved. V was pared by 3 bases and J by 7 bases, with 3 bases between. Germline loops: CDR1 SGHVS, CDR2 FQNEAQ. This CDR3 contains 11 residues.

The chain recombines TRBV19 with TRBJ1-3; 7 bases map to TRBD1. V lost 6 bases to trimming and J lost 3 bases; unmatched junction nucleotides: 14. The CDR3 extends over 17 amino acids. In germline, CDR1 is LNHDA, CDR2 SQIVND (reference sequence). For the CDR3, the DNA is TGTGCCAGTAGCTTTAGGACAGGCGAAGGACTTGGAAACACCATATATTTT. Protein sequence: CASSFRTGEGLGNTIYF.

In DNA, the CDR3 is TGCAGCGGAACTAGCGGGGGGCAAACCGCGCAGTATTTT. Translated: CSGTSGGQTAQYF. The J gene is TRBJ2-3, the V gene TRBV29-1, with 12 positions matching TRBD2. CDR3 length equals 13 residues. The V gene's germline CDR1 is SQVTM and CDR2 ANQGSEA. J gave up 10 bases and V 7 bases, and 9 bases lay outside the gene matches.

V usage is TRBV30 and J usage is TRBJ1-1; TRBD1 might be the D (5 bases). CDR3 length equals 13 residues. In germline, CDR1 is GTSNPN, CDR2 SVGIG (reference sequence). Trimming shortened V by 4 bases and J by 9 bases, and 18 bases separated the two germline ends. CDR3 sequence reads: CAWNEGRASKAFF. The CDR3 DNA sequence: TGTGCCTGGAATGAGGGGCGCGCCTCAAAAGCTTTCTTT.

The rearrangement joins TRBV18 to TRBJ1-1; D uncertain. The V gene's germline CDR1 is KGHSH and CDR2 LQKENI. The V gene lost 1 base and the J gene lost 4 bases, with 10 bases spanning the gap. The CDR3 consists of 14 residues. CDR3 DNA: TGTGCCAGCTCACCACGGCTGGAGGGCACTGAAGCTTTCTTT. Translating it yields CASSPRLEGTEAFF.

This clone occurred once. This chain links TRBV7-3 with TRBJ2-7, with 10 bases that match TRBD2. Per the germline V gene, CDR1 is SGHTA and CDR2 is FQGTGA. The ends lost 5 bases at V and 6 bases at J; junction bases unmatched: 19. The CDR3 spans 18 residues. The CDR3 protein is CASSLRSLAGASTSEQYF. The CDR3 DNA reads as TGTGCCAGCAGCCTCCGCAGCCTAGCGGGAGCTTCGACCTCCGAGCAGTACTTC.

V and J are TRBV6-5 and TRBJ2-5; 10 nucleotides line up with TRBD1. Germline V gene data show CDR1 as MNHEY and CDR2 as SVGAGI. The CDR3 runs to 16 residues. Trimming at V came to 0 bases and at J to 5 bases, leaving 6 bases not matched to a gene. CDR3 bases: TGTGCCAGCAGTTACTCTGCCGGGACAGGGGTCGAGACCCAGTACTTC. Amino acid sequence: CASSYSAGTGVETQYF.

The chain is built from TRBV10-3 and TRBJ2-7; 7 bases fit TRBD2. The CDR3 runs 17 residues. CDR1 and CDR2 from the germline V gene are ENHRY and SYGVKD. Trimming removed 5 bases from V and 5 bases from J; junction bases left unmatched: 18. In nucleotides, the CDR3 is TGTGCCATCAGTCCGGACGGTGGCACGGGAGGATTCAACGAGCAGTACTTC. This gives the protein CAISPDGGTGGFNEQYF.

This chain uses TRBV6-1 with TRBJ2-5; D not resolved. This CDR3 is 13 amino acids long. CDR1 and CDR2 (germline): MNHNS, SASEGT. Trimming cost V 2 bases and J 7 bases, with 11 bases left between them. CDR3 sequence reads: CASSESGLGTQYF. The CDR3 nucleotides read TGTGCCAGCAGTGAATCGGGCCTGGGGACCCAGTACTTC.